These 32 T cell receptor beta chains were sequenced from one sample in a study of PD-L1 blockade in urothelial cancer. Time point described: peripheral blood 6 weeks after treatment start. Sequencing used immunoSEQ multiplex PCR; TCRdb keeps in-frame clones, though not all of them. The sample contains approximately 91,000 clones, 83% of which appear only once. The source was PBMCs, collected around atezolizumab (anti-PD-L1) treatment. These receptors came from a man in his 70s with urothelial cancer.

The V and J genes are TRBV19 and TRBJ2-7, with 13 bases matching TRBD2. Germline values: CDR1 LNHDA, CDR2 SQIVND (reference sequence). V gave up 5 bases and J gave up 4 bases; unmatched junction bases: 5. The CDR3 sequence is 15 residues long. CDR3 coding DNA: TGTGCCAGTAGTTATGGGACTAGCGGGGATTACGAGCAGTACTTC. As protein: CASSYGTSGDYEQYF.

The chain combines TRBV5-1 with TRBJ1-1; D not certain. The CDR3 covers 13 residues. In germline, CDR1 is SGHRS, CDR2 YFSETQ. Trimming took off 1 base at V and 5 bases at J, with 9 bases between the two ends. The CDR3 region has the DNA TGCGCCAGCAGCTTGAGCAGGAATACTGAAGCTTTCTTT. Amino acids: CASSLSRNTEAFF.

This chain joins TRBV6-5 and TRBJ1-1, with D perhaps matching TRBD1 (6 bases). Trimming took off 6 bases at V and 4 bases at J, with 12 bases between the two ends. CDR3 size: 13 residues. Germline CDR1 reads MNHEY; CDR2 reads SVGAGI. The DNA for the CDR3 is TGTGCCAGCAGCCGACAGGCTGGCACTGAAGCTTTCTTT. Its translation: CASSRQAGTEAFF.

The chain links TRBV7-3 to TRBJ2-3, with 8 bases lining up with TRBD2. The CDR3 totals 17 residues. Germline V gene sequence: CDR1 SGHTA, CDR2 FQGTGA. V lost 6 bases, J lost 1 base, and 12 bases stayed unmatched. CDR3 nucleotides: TGTGCCAGCAGTCCGGGGGGGGGAGCGGGACGCACAGATACGCAGTATTTT. It specifies CASSPGGGAGRTDTQYF.

The chain's CDR3 is CASRKGLEETQYF. The DNA of the CDR3 is TGTGCCAGCAGAAAAGGACTGGAAGAGACCCAGTACTTC. The chain uses TRBV5-8 and TRBJ2-5, with D possibly TRBD2 on 5 matching bases. The CDR3 is made up of 13 amino acids. Germline V gene data show CDR1 as SGHTS and CDR2 as YDEGEE. V lost 5 bases and J lost 3, with 11 bases in between.

The CDR3 here is CASSEDRGRLITEAFF. DNA of the CDR3: TGTGCCAGTAGTGAGGACAGGGGGCGGTTGATCACTGAAGCTTTCTTT. The V and J genes are TRBV19 and TRBJ1-1, with 11 bases aligning to TRBD1. V lost 5 bases, J lost 4 bases, and 9 bases stayed unmatched. Germline values: CDR1 LNHDA, CDR2 SQIVND (reference sequence). The CDR3 has 16 amino acids.

The rearrangement uses TRBV18 and TRBJ2-2, with a weak D call TRBD2 (5 bases). V lost 3 bases to trimming and J lost 6 bases, with 23 bases between them. CDR3 length: 18 amino acids. The germline gives CDR1 KGHSH, CDR2 LQKENI. In nucleotides, the CDR3 is TGTGCCAGCTCACCTGTTCCCGCCGGGGAGTCGTTCGCCGGGGAGCTGTTTTTT. Protein product: CASSPVPAGESFAGELFF.

The sample holds a few counts of this clone. V is TRBV6-5 and J is TRBJ2-2, with 8 bases matching TRBD2. The CDR3 is 15 residues long. The ends lost 0 bases at V and 5 bases at J; junction bases unmatched: 2. Germline CDR1 and CDR2: MNHEY and SVGAGI. DNA of the CDR3: TGTGCCAGCAGTTACTCCCGGGGGGGAACCGGGGAGCTGTTTTTT. Protein: CASSYSRGGTGELFF.

V gene TRBV6-6 combines with J gene TRBJ1-4, with a tentative D call TRBD1 (6 bases). V was trimmed by 7 bases and J by 3 bases, leaving 12 bases between them. CDR1 MNHNY and CDR2 SVGAGI come from the germline V gene (reference sequence). This CDR3 region has 14 residues. CDR3 sequence (DNA): TGTGCCAGCACCTTTCAGGGGCCTAATGAAAAACTGTTTTTT. It yields the protein CASTFQGPNEKLFF.

This chain uses TRBV5-1 with TRBJ1-1, with TRBD1 identical over 11 bases. There are 16 residues in the CDR3. CDR1 is SGHRS and CDR2 is YFSETQ in the germline V gene. J gave up 1 base and V 3 bases, and 5 bases lay outside the gene matches. CDR3 residues: CASSSGGTGGNTEAFF. CDR3 nucleotide sequence: TGCGCCAGCAGCTCAGGAGGGACAGGGGGGAACACTGAAGCTTTCTTT. The variable domain in full, completed from reference TRBV5-1 and TRBJ1-1, reads KAGVTQTPRYLIKTRGQQVTLSCSPISGHRSVSWYQQTPGQGLQFLFEYFSETQRNKGNFPGRFSGRQFSNSRSEMNVSTLELGDSALYLCASSSGGTGGNTEAFFGQGTRLTVV.

This clone was observed a single time. The chain couples TRBV6-6 to TRBJ2-3; 7 positions agree with TRBD1. The CDR3 sequence is 15 residues long. The V and J ends lost 7 bases and 4 bases, in that order; junction bases with no gene match: 11. Germline V gene sequence: CDR1 MNHNY, CDR2 SVGAGI (reference sequence). For the CDR3, the DNA is TGTGCCAGCATCACACAGACAGGGCAAGCAGATACGCAGTATTTT. Translation gives CASITQTGQADTQYF.

CDR3 in amino acids: CASSLGRVYEQYF. The CDR3 nucleotides are TGTGCCAGCAGCTTAGGTCGGGTCTACGAGCAGTACTTC. The gene calls are TRBV7-2 and TRBJ2-7; D uncertain. Germline-derived CDR1 and CDR2 are SGHTA and FQGNSA. V was clipped by 1 base and J by 3 bases, with 7 bases between them. The CDR3 is made up of 13 amino acids.

The chain couples TRBV9 to TRBJ2-1; TRBD1 agrees at 12 bases. The ends lost 3 bases at V and 0 bases at J; junction bases unmatched: 10. CDR3 size: 19 residues. Per germline, CDR1 SGDLS and CDR2 YYNGEE. Here the CDR3 reads CASSGLGQGAVSSYNEQFF. CDR3 coding DNA: TGTGCCAGCAGCGGCCTGGGACAGGGGGCGGTTAGCTCCTACAATGAGCAGTTCTTC. The variable domain in full, completed from reference TRBV9 and TRBJ2-1, reads DSGVTQTPKHLITATGQRVTLRCSPRSGDLSVYWYQQSLDQGLQFLIQYYNGEERAKGNILERFSAQQFPDLHSELNLSSLELGDSALYFCASSGLGQGAVSSYNEQFFGPGTRLTVL.

This rearrangement joins TRBV9 to TRBJ2-3, with 10 bases that match TRBD2. Germline V gene lookup returns CDR1 SGDLS and CDR2 YYNGEE. The CDR3 has 14 residues. The V segment lost 6 bases and the J segment 4 bases; nucleotides outside the gene matches: 5. In nucleotides, the CDR3 is TGTGCCAGCAACCGGCTAGCGGGAGCAGATACGCAGTATTTT. Protein: CASNRLAGADTQYF.

The V call is TRBV5-1, the J call TRBJ1-5; a weak D match, TRBD1 (6 bases). CDR1 is SGHRS and CDR2 is YFSETQ in the germline V gene. The CDR3 is made up of 16 amino acids. The V end lost 2 bases, the J end lost 7 bases, and 19 bases lay between the germline ends. CDR3 nucleotides: TGCGCCAGCAGCTTAACAGGGACCCCGGGAGGACAGCCCCAGCATTTT. It codes for CASSLTGTPGGQPQHF.

The sample holds a few counts of this clone. The CDR3 bases are TGCGCCAGCCAGGATAGCGGGGGATCGGATACGCAGTATTTT. This codes for CASQDSGGSDTQYF. The chain recombines TRBV5-1 with TRBJ2-3; TRBD2 agrees at 9 bases. After removal of 7 bases from V and 6 bases from J, the junction contained 9 bases not matched to a gene. Germline V gives CDR1 SGHRS, CDR2 YFSETQ. The CDR3 has 14 residues.

The chain couples TRBV5-1 to TRBJ1-4; perhaps TRBD1 as D (6 bases). The V end lost 4 bases, the J end lost 0 bases, and 13 bases lay between the germline ends. The germline V gene encodes CDR1 SGHRS and CDR2 YFSETQ. CDR3 size: 16 residues. The CDR3 spells CASSAGQSATNEKLFF. CDR3 in DNA: TGCGCCAGCAGCGCAGGACAGAGTGCAACTAATGAAAAACTGTTTTTT.

This clone was picked up a small number of times. The rearrangement uses TRBV19 and TRBJ2-1, with 12 bases identical to TRBD2. Germline lookup yields CDR1 LNHDA and CDR2 SQIVND (reference sequence). There are 16 residues in the CDR3. After removal of 2 bases from V and 9 bases from J, the junction contained 8 bases not matched to a gene. CDR3 sequence (DNA): TGTGCCAGTAGTATACCCCCCACTAGCGGGAGGATTGAGCAGTTCTTC. Its translation: CASSIPPTSGRIEQFF.

V is TRBV12-2 and J is TRBJ2-7; TRBD2, the table's D call, lacks a check against the DNA. TRBV12-2 is a pseudogene segment. CDR3 length: 16 residues. The CDR3 region is CASRCLLVNPTREQYF. The CDR3 bases are TGTGCAAGTCGCTGCCTACTCGTCAACCCTACGAGGGAGCAGTACTTC.

The chain uses TRBV7-6 and TRBJ2-7, with D perhaps TRBD2 (5 bases). Germline CDR1 is SGHVS and CDR2 is FNYEAQ. This CDR3 is 16 amino acids long. Trimming cost V 1 base and J 2 bases, with 15 bases left between them. Here the CDR3 reads CASSLGDWVGTYEQYF. The CDR3 coding sequence is TGTGCCAGCAGCTTAGGTGATTGGGTCGGGACCTACGAGCAGTACTTC.

The V gene is TRBV19, the J gene TRBJ1-5; 7 nucleotides align to TRBD1. The CDR3 totals 16 residues. V shed 6 bases and J 0 bases; nucleotides not matched to a gene: 8. In germline, CDR1 is LNHDA, CDR2 SQIVND (reference sequence). The CDR3 is CASSSTSGGSNQPQHF. The CDR3 DNA reads TGTGCCAGTAGCTCTACCTCAGGGGGTAGCAATCAGCCCCAGCATTTT. The full variable domain, with the rest looked up from reference TRBV19 and TRBJ1-5, is DGGITQSPKYLFRKEGQNVTLSCEQNLNHDAMYWYRQDPGQGLRLIYYSQIVNDFQKGDIAEGYSVSREKKESFPLTVTSAQKNPTAFYLCASSSTSGGSNQPQHFGDGTRLSIL.

As DNA, the CDR3 is TGTGCCAGCAGGTTCGGACAGGGAATTAACTATGGCTACACCTTC. As protein: CASRFGQGINYGYTF. The V gene is TRBV7-9, the J gene TRBJ1-2; 8 bases align to TRBD1. V was pared by 6 bases and J by 1 base, with 7 bases of the junction left unmatched. Germline lookup yields CDR1 SEHNR and CDR2 FQNEAQ (reference sequence). This CDR3 comprises 15 residues.

V usage is TRBV7-9 and J usage is TRBJ1-2; D is undetermined. CDR3 size: 12 residues. The V end was cut by 3 bases, the J end by 5 bases, with 7 bases between. Looked up from germline, CDR1 is SEHNR and CDR2 is FQNEAQ (reference sequence). The DNA of the CDR3 is TGTGCCAGCAGCTTCCAGATGTATGGCTACACCTTC. Translating gives CASSFQMYGYTF.

The chain joins TRBV9 to TRBJ2-5; 8 bases agree with TRBD1. Germline values: CDR1 SGDLS, CDR2 YYNGEE. The CDR3 has 15 residues. Trimming at V came to 1 base and at J to 5 bases, leaving 7 bases not matched to a gene. The CDR3 protein is CASSVTSGGAETQYF. CDR3 in DNA: TGTGCCAGCAGCGTAACATCAGGGGGCGCGGAGACCCAGTACTTC.

The rearrangement joins TRBV5-1 to TRBJ2-2, with 10 bases lining up with TRBD2. J gave up 5 bases and V 5 bases, and 9 bases lay outside the gene matches. The CDR3 spans 16 residues. Germline CDR1 SGHRS, CDR2 YFSETQ. The CDR3 coding sequence is TGCGCCAGCAGACTTAGGGCTAGCGGGGGAACCGGGGAGCTGTTTTTT. Its protein product is CASRLRASGGTGELFF.

The rearrangement joins TRBV5-8 to TRBJ1-5, with TRBD1 matching 10 bases. The J segment lost 4 bases and the V segment lost 2 bases, leaving 6 bases of the junction unmatched. This CDR3 contains 16 residues. Germline assignment: CDR1 SGHTS and CDR2 YDEGEE. CDR3 in DNA: TGTGCCAGCAGCTTACCCATGGGACAGGGGAATCAGCCCCAGCATTTT. Translating it yields CASSLPMGQGNQPQHF.

The chain joins TRBV10-3 to TRBJ2-7; TRBD2 agrees at 7 bases. The CDR3 has 14 amino acids. Trimming cost V 2 bases and J 2 bases; bases outside gene matches: 3. The germline CDR1 and CDR2 sequences are ENHRY and SYGVKD. The CDR3 sequence is CAISEVAGPYEQYF. For the CDR3, the DNA is TGTGCCATCAGTGAGGTAGCGGGTCCCTACGAGCAGTACTTC.

The chain joins TRBV7-9 to TRBJ1-1; D might be TRBD1 (5 bases). The V end was cut by 6 bases, the J end by 0 bases, with 8 bases between. Germline loops: CDR1 SEHNR, CDR2 FQNEAQ (reference sequence). The CDR3 is 13 amino acids. The CDR3 is CASREGVNTEAFF. In nucleotides, the CDR3 is TGTGCCAGCAGAGAAGGGGTGAACACTGAAGCTTTCTTT. The full variable domain, with the rest looked up from reference TRBV7-9 and TRBJ1-1, is DTGVSQNPRHKITKRGQNVTFRCDPISEHNRLYWYRQTLGQGPEFLTYFQNEAQLEKSRLLSDRFSAERPKGSFSTLEIQRTEQGDSAMYLCASREGVNTEAFFGQGTRLTVV.

The chain is built from TRBV2 and TRBJ2-7, with 7 nucleotides matching TRBD1. The CDR3 extends over 12 amino acids. The germline gives CDR1 SNHLY, CDR2 FYNNEI. Trimming at V came to 4 bases and at J to 3 bases, leaving 0 bases not matched to a gene. The CDR3 loop is CASSGQGYEQYF. DNA for the CDR3: TGTGCCAGCAGTGGACAGGGCTACGAGCAGTACTTC.

The genes are TRBV7-9 and TRBJ1-4; D is possibly TRBD1 (6 bases). Trimming took 5 bases from V and 0 from J, leaving 10 bases between them. The CDR3 has 15 residues. Germline V lookup: CDR1 SEHNR, CDR2 FQNEAQ (reference sequence). The chain's CDR3 is CASSPGATTNEKLFF. CDR3 sequence (DNA): TGTGCCAGCAGCCCAGGGGCTACAACTAATGAAAAACTGTTTTTT.

The J gene is TRBJ1-2, the V gene TRBV10-2; 7 bases are shared with TRBD1. Germline V lookup: CDR1 WSHSY, CDR2 SAAADI. CDR3 length: 14 residues. With 5 bases clipped from V and 3 bases from J, the junction kept 6 bases outside the gene matches. Here the CDR3 DNA reads TGCGCCAGCAGTTTGGACAGGACCGACTATGGCTACACCTTC. As protein: CASSLDRTDYGYTF.

The chain uses TRBV18 and TRBJ2-5, with 10 bases matching TRBD2. Germline V gene lookup returns CDR1 KGHSH and CDR2 LQKENI. J was trimmed by 5 bases and V by 5 bases; bases with no gene match: 5. CDR3 length equals 14 residues. CDR3 nucleotides: TGTGCCAGCTCATCTAGCGGGAGCGAGGAGACCCAGTACTTC. Translation: CASSSSGSEETQYF.